The clone carrying this T cell receptor beta chain was observed a single time. The data derive from a study of blood T cell repertoires in COVID-19. Study overall: COVID-19 samples from acute and convalescent phases originated in the United States, Italy and Spain. T cells, B-cell-depleted T cells, or PBMCs supplied cDNA or gDNA.

In the authors' workflow: Scientists estimated how many nucleated cells there were by amplifying reference gene primers. The table came from immunoSEQ multiplex PCR; TCRdb's copy has only in-frame clones and leaves some out. V and J calls and clone size are copied from that table; D and trimming were computed from the DNA. The sample shows under 200,000 clones, about three quarters of them seen only once. The germline CDR1 and CDR2 sequences are KGHSH and LQKENI. J lost 0 bases, V lost 3 bases, and 5 bases had no gene match. The CDR3 consists of 17 residues. This sequence was found in a man between 65 and 85 years old with acute or convalescent COVID-19. The rearrangement links TRBV18 to TRBJ1-3, with 10 nucleotides matching TRBD1. The sequenced sample was peripheral blood. CDR3: CASSPKTGGLSGNTIYF. The CDR3 DNA reads TGTGCCAGCTCACCGAAGACAGGGGGCCTCTCTGGAAACACCATATATTTT.